Following are 3 T cell receptor beta chains from one sample sequenced in a study of OX40 agonist ivuxolimab in advanced cancers. Method: immunoSEQ multiplex PCR; TCRdb's copy keeps in-frame clones and lacks some. Among about 76,000 clones listed, 88% were seen once. Sample: CD4+ or CD8+ T cells sorted from blood, taken in a trial of the OX40 agonist ivuxolimab. The receptors shown here come from an adult with an advanced solid tumor such as melanoma, head and neck, liver or kidney cancer.

This clone came up a few times. The genes are TRBV7-9 and TRBJ1-1; D gene ambiguous. Per the germline V gene, CDR1 is SEHNR and CDR2 is FQNEAQ (reference sequence). The CDR3 covers 9 residues. Trimming pared 1 base from V and 11 bases from J, leaving 2 bases between. Here the CDR3 DNA reads TGTGCCAGCAGCTTAGGGGCTTTCTTT. This translates into CASSLGAFF. The entire variable domain, with the rest obtained from reference TRBV7-9 and TRBJ1-1, is as follows: DTGVSQNPRHKITKRGQNVTFRCDPISEHNRLYWYRQTLGQGPEFLTYFQNEAQLEKSRLLSDRFSAERPKGSFSTLEIQRTEQGDSAMYLCASSLGAFFGQGTRLTVV.

The V call is TRBV10-2, the J call TRBJ1-2, with D possibly TRBD1 on 5 matching bases. Germline V gives CDR1 WSHSY, CDR2 SAAADI. The CDR3 consists of 12 residues. V lost 3 bases to trimming and J lost 7 bases, with 9 bases between them. Here the CDR3 reads CASSESGTGYTF. The CDR3 DNA follows: TGCGCCAGCAGTGAATCAGGGACTGGCTACACCTTC.

CDR3 DNA sequence: TGTGCCAGCGTACGACAGGGGATGTACCAAGAGACCCAGTACTTC. Translating it yields CASVRQGMYQETQYF. V is TRBV2 and J is TRBJ2-5, with 8 bases fitting TRBD1. The ends lost 8 bases at V and 0 bases at J; junction bases unmatched: 8. The CDR3 is made up of 15 amino acids. Germline loops: CDR1 SNHLY, CDR2 FYNNEI.